This record concerns one T cell receptor (beta chain) sequence. The entry originates in a study of CD8 T cells in Susac syndrome. RNA was extracted with the RNeasy kit, and a quantity of roughly 0.5 to 1 ug was reverse transcribed using random hexamers. immunoSEQ multiplex PCR amplified TCR beta CDR3 across 54 Vbeta, 13 Jbeta. TCRdb reanalysed the immunoSEQ multiplex PCR reads using MiXCR and keeps one entry per CDR3 protein. There are under 200,000 distinct CDR3 sequences in the sample; roughly 95% occur only once, and about 0.15% lies in the top ten. FACS was used to enrich TEMRA cells, whereas the CD8+ and CD4+ T cells were obtained by negative isolation. CDR3 length: 13 residues. V was clipped by 8 bases and J by 5 bases; unmatched bases: 4. Per the germline V gene, CDR1 is MGHDK and CDR2 is SYGVNS.

The receptor was isolated from a human donor with multiple sclerosis. The sequenced sample was CD8+ T cells from PBMCs. This rearrangement joins TRBV25-1 to TRBJ2-5; 11 bases map to TRBD1. This chain's CDR3 is CASGQGAGETQYF. CDR3 nucleotides: TGTGCCAGCGGACAGGGGGCCGGGGAGACCCAGTACTTC.